The next 26 T cell receptor beta chains were all read from a single sample in a study of T cell responses to AZD1222 COVID-19 vaccine. The repertoire was sequenced with immunoSEQ multiplex PCR; TCRdb's copy has only in-frame clones and lacks some. The sample consists of some 140,000 clones, around nine tenths of them appearing once. This material consisted of peripheral blood, taken on day 0 of AZD1222 vaccination. The receptors come from an adult in good health.

The gene calls are TRBV12-3 or TRBV12-4 and TRBJ2-7; D is perhaps TRBD2 (6 bases). The V and J ends lost 4 bases and 3 bases respectively, with 10 bases between them. The CDR3 is 13 residues long. The CDR3 coding sequence is TGTGCCAGCAGTTCGGGGGTAGACTACGAGCAGTACTTC. It is translated as CASSSGVDYEQYF.

The V call is TRBV9, the J call TRBJ1-2; D is possibly TRBD1 (5 bases). Trimming left V 2 bases short and J 2 bases short, with 16 bases between. CDR3 length: 16 amino acids. Germline values: CDR1 SGDLS, CDR2 YYNGEE. CDR3 in DNA: TGTGCCAGCAGCGTCGACTGGGGCAATTCGAACTATGGCTACACCTTC. It is translated as CASSVDWGNSNYGYTF.

This sequence joins TRBV10-3 and TRBJ1-3, with TRBD1 as a possible D gene (6 bases). CDR3 length: 13 residues. Deletions cut 4 bases from V and 10 bases from J, with 14 bases between. Germline CDR1 is ENHRY and CDR2 is SYGVKD. CDR3 loop: CAISASGGQTIYF. The CDR3 nucleotides are TGTGCCATCAGTGCCTCGGGGGGGCAGACCATATATTTT.

V and J are TRBV5-4 and TRBJ2-1, with unresolved D. The CDR3 contains 11 residues. V lost 2 bases and J lost 4, with 1 base in between. CDR1 and CDR2 (germline): SGHNT, YYREEE (reference sequence). The CDR3 bases are TGTGCCAGCAGCTTTTACAATGAGCAGTTCTTC. Protein sequence: CASSFYNEQFF.

This sequence joins TRBV10-3 and TRBJ2-2, with a possible D match to TRBD2 (5 bases). V lost 5 bases and J lost 6, with 22 bases in between. Germline lookup yields CDR1 ENHRY and CDR2 SYGVKD. CDR3 length: 17 residues. The CDR3 coding sequence is TGTGCCATCAGTTCAAGTGGGAGAGGAGTGGTGGCCGGGGAGCTGTTTTTT. Its protein product is CAISSSGRGVVAGELFF.

The chain couples TRBV5-4 to TRBJ2-7; D gene ambiguous. V was shortened by 0 bases and J by 0 bases, with 7 bases between the two germline ends. The CDR3 runs to 14 residues. Per germline, CDR1 SGHNT and CDR2 YYREEE (reference sequence). CDR3 protein: CASSLDLYSYEQYF. The CDR3 region has the DNA TGTGCCAGCAGCTTGGACTTGTACTCCTACGAGCAGTACTTC. Variable domain in full (rest from reference TRBV5-4 and TRBJ2-7): ETGVTQSPTHLIKTRGQQVTLRCSSQSGHNTVSWYQQALGQGPQFIFQYYREEENGRGNFPPRFSGLQFPNYSSELNVNALELDDSALYLCASSLDLYSYEQYFGPGTRLTVT.

The J gene is TRBJ2-5, the V gene TRBV11-3; D might be TRBD2 (5 bases). In germline, CDR1 is SGHNT, CDR2 YENEEA. The V gene lost 0 bases and the J gene lost 3 bases, with 14 bases spanning the gap. There are 16 residues in the CDR3. The CDR3 DNA is TGTGCCAGCAGCTTAGAGGGTGGGAGTAGAGAAGAGACCCAGTACTTC. It encodes CASSLEGGSREETQYF.

The V call is TRBV7-3, the J call TRBJ2-1, with TRBD2 matching 8 bases. The V and J ends lost 3 bases and 7 bases, in that order; junction bases with no gene match: 5. The CDR3 is 14 amino acids. The germline V gene encodes CDR1 SGHTA and CDR2 FQGTGA. CDR3 amino acids: CASSFLPGGNEQFF. In DNA form, the CDR3 reads TGTGCCAGCAGCTTTCTCCCGGGGGGGAATGAGCAGTTCTTC.

The table lists this clone with a count of one. The V call is TRBV28, the J call TRBJ1-4; D gene unclear. This CDR3 is 16 amino acids long. The ends were cut back, 5 bases at V and 0 bases at J, with 13 bases in the middle. CDR1 is MDHEN, CDR2 SYDVKM, per germline. DNA for the CDR3: TGTGCCAGCAGTAAGGGCCGATCACCAACTAATGAAAAACTGTTTTTT. It encodes CASSKGRSPTNEKLFF.

The chain recombines TRBV6-5 with TRBJ2-7; 9 positions agree with TRBD1. The germline CDR1 and CDR2 sequences are MNHEY and SVGAGI. The J segment lost 6 bases and the V segment lost 8 bases, leaving 11 bases of the junction unmatched. The CDR3 extends over 14 amino acids. The CDR3 reads CASRSWDRASEQYF. CDR3 nucleotide sequence: TGTGCCAGCCGATCTTGGGACAGGGCGTCCGAGCAGTACTTC.

V usage is TRBV9 and J usage is TRBJ2-7; D is possibly TRBD2 (5 bases). Germline V lookup: CDR1 SGDLS, CDR2 YYNGEE. The length of the CDR3 is 14 residues. Deletions cut 0 bases from V and 1 base from J, with 8 bases between. The CDR3 loop is CASSVGRGSYEQYF. The CDR3 DNA follows: TGTGCCAGCAGCGTAGGTCGGGGTTCCTACGAGCAGTACTTC.

The chain links TRBV7-9 to TRBJ1-5; a weak D match, TRBD1 (5 bases). The CDR3 loop spans 16 amino acids. The germline gives CDR1 SEHNR, CDR2 FQNEAQ (reference sequence). Trimming stripped 5 bases from V and 6 bases from J, with 20 bases between. This CDR3 is CASSPSQGWGGQPQHF. The CDR3 region has the DNA TGTGCCAGCAGCCCTTCCCAAGGTTGGGGGGGTCAGCCCCAGCATTTT.

This chain joins TRBV15 and TRBJ1-1; no reliable D call. The germline gives CDR1 LNHNV, CDR2 YYDKDF (reference sequence). CDR3 length: 14 amino acids. V lost 0 bases and J lost 1, with 6 bases in between. The CDR3 DNA reads TGTGCCACCAGCAGAGATCTGGCGAACACTGAAGCTTTCTTT. Translating it yields CATSRDLANTEAFF.

This rearrangement joins TRBV5-3 to TRBJ1-2, with TRBD1 matching over 8 bases. TRBV5-3 has ORF status, its function being uncertain. Germline trimming cut 5 bases from V and 3 bases from J; bases unmatched to any gene: 3. CDR3 length equals 13 residues. The CDR3 region is CARRDRGDYGYTF. The CDR3 DNA follows: TGTGCCAGAAGAGACAGGGGTGACTATGGCTACACCTTC.

The V and J genes are TRBV19 and TRBJ1-2; no reliable D call. V was cut by 3 bases and J by 6 bases, with 11 bases left in between. Germline V gives CDR1 LNHDA, CDR2 SQIVND (reference sequence). The CDR3 has 13 residues. CDR3 in amino acids: CASSMYQRDGYTF. CDR3 bases: TGTGCCAGTAGTATGTACCAAAGAGATGGCTACACCTTC.

This chain uses TRBV9 with TRBJ2-7, with 8 bases matching TRBD1. This CDR3 region has 14 residues. In germline, CDR1 is SGDLS, CDR2 YYNGEE. V gave up 5 bases and J gave up 7 bases; unmatched junction bases: 11. Here the CDR3 reads CASSKESGGWEQYF. For the CDR3, the DNA is TGTGCCAGCAGTAAGGAATCAGGGGGCTGGGAGCAGTACTTC.

The rearrangement uses TRBV27 and TRBJ2-1; no reliable D call. Looked up from germline, CDR1 is MNHEY and CDR2 is SMNVEV (reference sequence). V shed 2 bases and J shed 2 bases, with 13 bases lying between them. The CDR3 loop spans 16 amino acids. The CDR3 sequence: CASSLIPEAPYNEQFF. CDR3 DNA sequence: TGTGCCAGCAGTTTAATCCCCGAGGCCCCCTACAATGAGCAGTTCTTC.

The V call is TRBV5-1, the J call TRBJ2-1; 7 bases align to TRBD2. Germline-derived CDR1 and CDR2 are SGHRS and YFSETQ. This CDR3 is 15 amino acids long. J was trimmed by 5 bases and V by 0 bases; bases with no gene match: 5. CDR3 protein: CASSLGASGNNEQFF. CDR3 coding DNA: TGCGCCAGCAGCTTGGGGGCTAGCGGAAACAATGAGCAGTTCTTC.

The chain joins TRBV9 to TRBJ1-2, with 9 bases identical to TRBD1. Germline loops: CDR1 SGDLS, CDR2 YYNGEE. The CDR3 runs 16 residues. V trimming: 1 base; J trimming: 8 bases; junction bases outside the gene matches: 12. The CDR3 spells CASSVSPGQGTWGYTF. DNA of the CDR3: TGTGCCAGCAGCGTAAGTCCGGGACAGGGCACGTGGGGCTACACCTTC.

V gene TRBV6-5 combines with J gene TRBJ1-1; 7 positions agree with TRBD1. The CDR3 extends over 14 amino acids. Germline CDR1 MNHEY, CDR2 SVGAGI. J gave up 5 bases and V 6 bases, and 9 bases lay outside the gene matches. The CDR3 protein is CASSAGQVGTEAFF. CDR3 sequence (DNA): TGTGCCAGCAGCGCTGGACAGGTGGGAACTGAAGCTTTCTTT.

The chain combines TRBV7-3 with TRBJ2-1, with D possibly matching TRBD2 (6 bases). The CDR3 is 15 amino acids. Trimming stripped 4 bases from V and 4 bases from J, with 14 bases between. Germline V gives CDR1 SGHTA, CDR2 FQGTGA. The CDR3 loop is CASSSGTSTYNEQFF. The CDR3 DNA is TGTGCCAGCAGCTCCGGGACTTCTACATACAATGAGCAGTTCTTC.

The chain carries TRBV7-6 and TRBJ1-1; D gene unclear. Trimming cost V 3 bases and J 1 base, with 9 bases left between them. The CDR3 has 14 amino acids. The V gene's germline CDR1 is SGHVS and CDR2 FNYEAQ. The CDR3 is CASSFGFRNTEAFF. The CDR3 bases are TGTGCCAGCAGCTTCGGGTTCCGGAACACTGAAGCTTTCTTT.

The genes are TRBV7-9 and TRBJ2-7; no firm D call. CDR1 is SEHNR and CDR2 is FQNEAQ in the germline V gene (reference sequence). The CDR3 runs 12 residues. V lost 4 bases, J lost 2 bases, and 6 bases lay in between. The CDR3 region is CASSSPTYEQYF. CDR3 sequence (DNA): TGTGCCAGCAGCTCGCCAACCTACGAGCAGTACTTC.

The V and J genes are TRBV28 and TRBJ1-6; TRBD1 might be the D (5 bases). Trimming took off 7 bases at V and 14 bases at J, with 27 bases between the two ends. Germline V gives CDR1 MDHEN, CDR2 SYDVKM. The CDR3 consists of 16 residues. The CDR3 protein is CASTTNGALASKSLHF. CDR3 in DNA: TGTGCCAGCACCACGAACGGGGCACTGGCTAGTAAGTCCCTCCACTTT.

This chain joins TRBV28 and TRBJ1-1; D call uncertain. This CDR3 has 11 amino acids. From germline, CDR1 is MDHEN and CDR2 SYDVKM. Trimming shortened V by 7 bases and J by 5 bases, and 8 bases separated the two germline ends. CDR3: CASKFVTEAFF. The CDR3 nucleotides are TGTGCCAGCAAGTTCGTAACTGAAGCTTTCTTT.

V usage is TRBV3-1 (or the pseudogene TRBV3-2) and J usage is TRBJ2-3; D remains unclear. V was pared by 4 bases and J by 2 bases, with 4 bases between. The CDR3 spans 12 residues. The germline CDR1 and CDR2 sequences are LGHDT and YNNKEL (reference sequence). CDR3 in DNA: TGTGCCAGCAGCCGGGACACAGATACGCAGTATTTT. Residues: CASSRDTDTQYF.